This is a list of T cell receptor beta chains from one sample in a study of T-cell reconstitution after alpha-beta-depleted transplantation in children. TCRdb reprocessed the PCR reads via MiXCR and lists one record per CDR3 protein. The sample carries a few hundred thousand distinct CDR3 sequences, about a sixth recorded once. Sequencing used PBMCs from the stem cell graft donor, obtained from the stem cell graft. The receptors originated from a human donor who donated a stem cell graft to a child with acute lymphoblastic leukemia. CDR3s include the opening cysteine and the closing phenylalanine or tryptophan. D genes are given only for firm matches. Clone size is given for some rows only: seen once, a few or many times, or a class if the clone is expanded.

size | J | D | V | DNA | CDR3
NA | TRBJ2-3 | TRBD2 | TRBV6-2/TRBV6-3 | TGTGCCAGCATAGCGGGAAGAGGCTTAGATACGCAGTATTTT | CASIAGRGLDTQYF
NA | TRBJ1-3 | TRBD1 | TRBV5-1 | TGCGCCAGCAGCCCGACAGGGGACACCATATATTTT | CASSPTGDTIYF
NA | TRBJ2-3 | NA | TRBV27 | TGTGCCAGCAGTTTTACAATATCACCTAGCACAGATACGCAGTATTTT | CASSFTISPSTDTQYF
NA | TRBJ1-5 | NA | TRBV4-2 | TGTGCCAGCAGCCAACGGCGACAGGATAGCAATCAGCCCCAGCATTTT | CASSQRRQDSNQPQHF
few | TRBJ2-4 | NA | TRBV29-1 | TGCAGCGTTATACGGAGGGAAGGGTCACAAAACATTCAGTACTTC | CSVIRREGSQNIQYF
few | TRBJ1-1 | NA | TRBV3-1 | TGTGCCAGCAGCCAAGGCACACGGGCCTTCGGAGAGGCTTTCTTT | CASSQGTRAFGEAFF
NA | TRBJ1-3 | TRBD1 | TRBV12-3/TRBV12-4 | TGTGCCAGCAGGGGACAGGGGCTCACTGGAAACACCATATATTTT | CASRGQGLTGNTIYF
few | TRBJ2-7 | NA | TRBV7-3 | TGTGCCAGCAGCTTATTCCCCTCCTACGAGCAGTACTTC | CASSLFPSYEQYF
NA | TRBJ2-2 | NA | TRBV12-3/TRBV12-4 | TGTGCCAGCAGTCCCCAGCCATCGAGAGGCACCGGGGAGCTGTTTTTT | CASSPQPSRGTGELFF
few | TRBJ2-7 | NA | TRBV6-5 | TGTGCCAGCAGTTACAGGGGCGCAGCCGGCTACGAGCAGTACTTC | CASSYRGAAGYEQYF
NA | TRBJ2-1 | TRBD2 | TRBV29-1 | TGCAGCGTTGCTCTAGCGGCATACAATGAGCAGTTCTTC | CSVALAAYNEQFF
few | TRBJ2-1 | NA | TRBV5-1 | TGCGCCAGCAGCTCCCAGACTACTACCGCGGCCCACGAGCAGTTCTTC | CASSSQTTTAAHEQFF
few | TRBJ2-2 | TRBD1 | TRBV5-6 | TGTGCCAGCAGCTTGGCCAATGAACAGGGGGCCACCGGGGAGCTGTTTTTT | CASSLANEQGATGELFF
NA | TRBJ2-7 | NA | TRBV29-1 | TGCAGCGTTGAAGCAGACGGGTGGAGTAACTACGAGCAGTACTTC | CSVEADGWSNYEQYF
NA | TRBJ2-1 | NA | TRBV7-2 | TGTGCCAGCAGCTTAGAAACCGGGGACTATGAGCAGTTCTTC | CASSLETGDYEQFF
few | TRBJ2-5 | NA | TRBV2 | TGTGCCAGCCACCTCCAGCGGGCCCAAGAGACCCAGTACTTC | CASHLQRAQETQYF
NA | TRBJ2-7 | NA | TRBV7-9 | TGTGCCAGCAGCCACCAGAGCGACGAGCAGTACTTC | CASSHQSDEQYF
few | TRBJ2-5 | NA | TRBV5-1 | TGCGCCAGCAGGGTCAGCCAAGAGACCCAGTACTTC | CASRVSQETQYF
NA | TRBJ2-2 | NA | TRBV6-5 | TGTGCCAGCGTTCTTGCAGGGGTGCCGGGGGAGCTGTTTTTT | CASVLAGVPGELFF
once | TRBJ2-7 | TRBD2 | TRBV27 | TGTCCCAGCAGGCTAGCGGGAGGTAGCATCTACGAGCAGTACTTC | CPSRLAGGSIYEQYF
few | TRBJ2-7 | NA | TRBV12-3/TRBV12-4 | TGTGCCAGCAGTTGGCCAGGGGCCGAGCAGTACTTC | CASSWPGAEQYF
once | TRBJ2-7 | NA | TRBV7-9 | TGTGCCAGCAGCTTAGCTGCAGGGGCGCACGCCGAGCAGTACTTC | CASSLAAGAHAEQYF
few | TRBJ1-5 | NA | TRBV23-1 | TGCGCCAGCGCCCGACAGCCATCCTATAGCAATCAGCCCCAGCATTTT | CASARQPSYSNQPQHF
few | TRBJ2-5 | NA | TRBV29-1 | TGCAGCGTTGCCGGACAACTCCAAGAGACCCAGTACTTC | CSVAGQLQETQYF
NA | TRBJ2-7 | NA | TRBV25-1 | TGTGCCAGCAGTCGAACAGTGCTGGGTCCCTACGAGCAGTACTTC | CASSRTVLGPYEQYF
NA | TRBJ1-3 | NA | TRBV19 | TGTGCCAGTAGTATAGCGCGCAGCTCTGGAAACACCATATATTTT | CASSIARSSGNTIYF
few | TRBJ2-7 | TRBD2 | TRBV20-1 | TGCAGTGCTAGAGATCTCCCGGCTAGCGGGAGTGGCGAGCAGTACTTC | CSARDLPASGSGEQYF
NA | TRBJ2-1 | TRBD2 | TRBV12-3/TRBV12-4 | TGTGCCAGCACTTCTGGACTAGCGGGTTCCTACAATGAGCAGTTCTTC | CASTSGLAGSYNEQFF
NA | TRBJ2-1 | NA | TRBV20-1 | TGCAGTGCTACCAAAACTCTAGGTAACGAGCAGTTCTTC | CSATKTLGNEQFF
NA | TRBJ1-2 | NA | TRBV29-1 | TGCAGCGCACGGGACGGAAGTTTATATGGCTACACCTTC | CSARDGSLYGYTF
NA | TRBJ1-1 | NA | TRBV9 | TGTGCCAGCAGCGTAACAGGTCCGGGGGTTAACACTGAAGCTTTCTTT | CASSVTGPGVNTEAFF
NA | TRBJ2-1 | NA | TRBV5-1 | TGCGCCAGCAGCCCGGAACAGGGACGGGACAATGAGCAGTTCTTC | CASSPEQGRDNEQFF
few | TRBJ1-5 | TRBD1 | TRBV7-9 | TGTGCCAGCAGCATCGGGACAGGGGATCAGCCCCAGCATTTT | CASSIGTGDQPQHF
few | TRBJ2-7 | NA | TRBV12-3/TRBV12-4 | TGTGCCAGCAGTTTCCGGGGCCCGGGCTACGAGCAGTACTTC | CASSFRGPGYEQYF
few | TRBJ1-2 | NA | TRBV5-1 | TGCGCCAGCAGCGACCGGGAAAGTCGCTCAAGAGGTGGCTACACCTTC | CASSDRESRSRGGYTF
once | TRBJ1-2 | NA | TRBV7-2 | TGTGCCAGCAGCTTGGGGGACGGCAGCTATGGCTACACCTTC | CASSLGDGSYGYTF
few | TRBJ2-1 | NA | TRBV7-2 | TGTGCCAGCAGCTTAAGGGATCTGGGTGAATATGAGCAGTTCTTC | CASSLRDLGEYEQFF
NA | TRBJ2-2 | NA | TRBV3-1 | TGTGCCAGCAGCCATCCTAGGGCCGGGGAGCTGTTTTTT | CASSHPRAGELFF
NA | TRBJ2-3 | NA | TRBV27 | TGTGCCAGCAGTAAACCACGTTCAGCAGATACGCAGTATTTT | CASSKPRSADTQYF
NA | TRBJ1-2 | NA | TRBV10-3 | TGTGCCATCAGCCCAGTCCTCTATGGCTACACCTTC | CAISPVLYGYTF
few | TRBJ1-1 | NA | TRBV2 | TGTGCCAGCAATTACAGGGTGGGAACTGAAGCTTTCTTT | CASNYRVGTEAFF
NA | TRBJ2-3 | NA | TRBV27 | TGTGCCAGCAAAGTCTCCACCCGGGGCACAGATACGCAGTATTTT | CASKVSTRGTDTQYF
few | TRBJ2-3 | NA | TRBV4-1 | TGCGCCAGCAGCCAAGAACTGAGAACATTTAATACGCAGTATTTT | CASSQELRTFNTQYF
few | TRBJ2-2 | TRBD1 | TRBV9 | TGTGCCAGCAGCCCGGCAGGGACAGGGGTAACCACCGGGGAGCTGTTTTTT | CASSPAGTGVTTGELFF
few | TRBJ2-7 | NA | TRBV11-2 | TGTGCCAGCAGCTTAGTAGGGATCGGCTACGAGCAGTACTTC | CASSLVGIGYEQYF
few | TRBJ1-3 | NA | TRBV6-1 | TGTGCCAGCAGACCCGACCGGGTATCGAGCTCTGGAAACACCATATATTTT | CASRPDRVSSSGNTIYF
NA | TRBJ1-3 | NA | TRBV7-9 | TGTGCCAGCAGCTCCAGGTCCAGCTTCTCTGGAAACACCATATATTTT | CASSSRSSFSGNTIYF
NA | TRBJ2-2 | NA | TRBV27 | TGTGCCAGCAGTTTTGGTCTCGACACCGGGGAGCTGTTTTTT | CASSFGLDTGELFF
few | TRBJ2-7 | NA | TRBV29-1 | TGCAGCGTTGAGGCACCAGACTACGAGCAGTACTTC | CSVEAPDYEQYF
few | TRBJ2-7 | NA | TRBV12-3/TRBV12-4 | TGTGCCAGCAGCCTTAATGACGGGAGACACGAGCAGTACTTC | CASSLNDGRHEQYF
NA | TRBJ2-5 | NA | TRBV14 | TGTGCCAGCAGCCAAGCCCTCCAGAAAAGGCGCCGAGAAAAAGAGACCCAGTACTTC | CASSQALQKRRREKETQYF
NA | TRBJ2-5 | TRBD2 | TRBV7-6 | TGTGCCAGCAGCCAAGTCCCTAGCGGGACGAGAGAGACCCAGTACTTC | CASSQVPSGTRETQYF
NA | TRBJ1-2 | NA | TRBV5-1 | TGCGCCAGCAGCTCCCAGGCCGGCCTGAGGGGCTACACCTTC | CASSSQAGLRGYTF
NA | TRBJ1-1 | NA | TRBV27 | TGTGCCAGCAGTTTAGGGTTCAGGCATGAAGCTTTCTTT | CASSLGFRHEAFF
NA | TRBJ2-7 | NA | TRBV7-8 | TGTGCCAGCAGCTTAGCGAGGCTCCGACTCTACGAGCAGTACTTC | CASSLARLRLYEQYF
NA | TRBJ1-1 | TRBD1 | TRBV18 | TGTGCCAGCTCACCGCGCGGGACAGAGAACACTGAAGCTTTCTTT | CASSPRGTENTEAFF
NA | TRBJ2-7 | TRBD2 | TRBV9 | TGTGCCAGCAGCCCACGACTAGCGGGTACCTACGAGCAGTACTTC | CASSPRLAGTYEQYF
NA | TRBJ2-7 | TRBD1 | TRBV3-1 | TGTGCCAGCAGCCGGAATCCAACAGGGGGCTACGAGCAGTACTTC | CASSRNPTGGYEQYF